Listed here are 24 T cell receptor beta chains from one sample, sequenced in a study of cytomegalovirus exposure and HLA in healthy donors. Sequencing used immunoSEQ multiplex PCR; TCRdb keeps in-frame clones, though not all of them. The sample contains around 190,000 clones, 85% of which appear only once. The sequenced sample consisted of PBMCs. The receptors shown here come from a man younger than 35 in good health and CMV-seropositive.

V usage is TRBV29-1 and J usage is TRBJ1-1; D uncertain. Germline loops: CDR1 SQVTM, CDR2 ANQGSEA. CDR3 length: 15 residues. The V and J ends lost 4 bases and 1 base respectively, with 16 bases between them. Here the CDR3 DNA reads TGCAGCGTTGCCAGGCCTCCCTACGCGAACACTGAAGCTTTCTTT. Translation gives CSVARPPYANTEAFF.

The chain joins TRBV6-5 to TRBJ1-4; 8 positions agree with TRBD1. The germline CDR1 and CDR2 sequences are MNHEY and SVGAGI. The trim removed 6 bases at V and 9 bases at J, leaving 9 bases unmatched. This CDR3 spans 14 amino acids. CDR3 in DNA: TGTGCCAGCAGACGAGCCGGACAGGGCAAAAAACTGTTTTTT. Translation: CASRRAGQGKKLFF.

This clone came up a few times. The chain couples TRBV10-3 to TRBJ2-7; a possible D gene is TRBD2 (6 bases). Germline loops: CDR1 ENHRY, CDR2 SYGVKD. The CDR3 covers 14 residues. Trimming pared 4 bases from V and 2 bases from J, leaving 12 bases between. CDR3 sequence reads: CAISGGWEAYEQYF. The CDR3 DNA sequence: TGTGCCATCAGTGGAGGATGGGAGGCCTACGAGCAGTACTTC.

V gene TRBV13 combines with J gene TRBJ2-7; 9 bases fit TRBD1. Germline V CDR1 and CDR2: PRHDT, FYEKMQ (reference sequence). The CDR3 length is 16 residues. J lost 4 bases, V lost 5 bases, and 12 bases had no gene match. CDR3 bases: TGTGCCAGCAGCGGAAGGGACAGGGCGGGTGATTACGAGCAGTACTTC. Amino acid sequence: CASSGRDRAGDYEQYF.

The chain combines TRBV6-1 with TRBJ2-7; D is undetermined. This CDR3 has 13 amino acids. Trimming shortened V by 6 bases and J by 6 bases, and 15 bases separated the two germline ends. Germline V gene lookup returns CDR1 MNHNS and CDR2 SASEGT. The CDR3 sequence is CASRRAADPEQYF. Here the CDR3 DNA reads TGTGCCAGCAGGCGCGCCGCGGATCCCGAGCAGTACTTC.

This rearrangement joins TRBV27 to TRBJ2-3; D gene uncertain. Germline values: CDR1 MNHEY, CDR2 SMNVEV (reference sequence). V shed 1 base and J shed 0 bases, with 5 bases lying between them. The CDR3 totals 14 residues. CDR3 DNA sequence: TGTGCCAGCAGTTTATATAGTAGCACAGATACGCAGTATTTT. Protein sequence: CASSLYSSTDTQYF.

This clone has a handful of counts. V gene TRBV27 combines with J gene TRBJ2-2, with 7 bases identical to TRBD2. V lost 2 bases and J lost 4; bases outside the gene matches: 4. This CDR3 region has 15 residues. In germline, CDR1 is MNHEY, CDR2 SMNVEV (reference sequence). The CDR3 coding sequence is TGTGCCAGCAGTTTAAGGGAGGGACGCACCGGGGAGCTGTTTTTT. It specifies CASSLREGRTGELFF.

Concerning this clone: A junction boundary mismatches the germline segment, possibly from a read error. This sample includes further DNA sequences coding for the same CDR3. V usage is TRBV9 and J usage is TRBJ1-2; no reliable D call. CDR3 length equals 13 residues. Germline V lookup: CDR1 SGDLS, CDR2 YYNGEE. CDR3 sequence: CASSPRVANGYTF. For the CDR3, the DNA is TGTGCTAGCAGCCCCCGGGTCGCCAATGGCTACACCTTC. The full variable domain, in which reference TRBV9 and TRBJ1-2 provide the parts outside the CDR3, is DSGVTQTPKHLITATGQRVTLRCSPRSGDLSVYWYQQSLDQGLQFLIQYYNGEERAKGNILERFSAQQFPDLHSELNLSSLELGDSALYFCASSPRVANGYTFGSGTRLTVV.

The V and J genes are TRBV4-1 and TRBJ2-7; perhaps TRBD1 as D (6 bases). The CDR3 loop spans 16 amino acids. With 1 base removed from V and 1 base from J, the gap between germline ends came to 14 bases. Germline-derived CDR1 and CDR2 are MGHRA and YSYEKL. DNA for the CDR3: TGCGCCAGCAGCCAAGGACCAACAGGGACGTCCTACGAGCAGTACTTC. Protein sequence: CASSQGPTGTSYEQYF.

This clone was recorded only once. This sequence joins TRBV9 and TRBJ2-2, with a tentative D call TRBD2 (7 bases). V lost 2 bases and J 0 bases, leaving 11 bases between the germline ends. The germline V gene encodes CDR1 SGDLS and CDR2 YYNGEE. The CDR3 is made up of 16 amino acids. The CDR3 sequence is CASSVSGGPNTGELFF. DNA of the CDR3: TGTGCCAGCAGCGTTTCGGGGGGCCCGAACACCGGGGAGCTGTTTTTT.

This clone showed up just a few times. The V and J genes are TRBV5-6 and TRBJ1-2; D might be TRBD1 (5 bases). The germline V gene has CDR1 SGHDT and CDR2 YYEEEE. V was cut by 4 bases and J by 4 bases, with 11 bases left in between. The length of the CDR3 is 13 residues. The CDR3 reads CASSPPGVYGYTF. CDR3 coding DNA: TGTGCCAGCAGCCCACCGGGGGTCTATGGCTACACCTTC.

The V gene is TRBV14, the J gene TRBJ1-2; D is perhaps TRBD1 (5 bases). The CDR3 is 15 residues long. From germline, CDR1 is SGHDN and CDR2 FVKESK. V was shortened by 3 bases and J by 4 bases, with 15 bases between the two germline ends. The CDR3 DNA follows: TGTGCCAGCAGCCACAGGACCTTGACAGCCTATGGCTACACCTTC. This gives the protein CASSHRTLTAYGYTF.

The chain's CDR3 is CAWSVGAGIGEKLFF. The CDR3 bases are TGTGCCTGGAGTGTAGGGGCAGGAATAGGGGAAAAACTGTTTTTT. The rearrangement links TRBV30 to TRBJ1-4; maybe TRBD1 (5 bases). The CDR3 covers 15 residues. From germline, CDR1 is GTSNPN and CDR2 SVGIG (reference sequence). Deletions cut 0 bases from V and 8 bases from J, with 16 bases between.

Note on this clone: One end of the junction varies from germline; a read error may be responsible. The CDR3 sequence: CASREAEDSQNTEAFF. The CDR3 DNA reads TGTGCCAGCAGGGAAGCCGAGGACAGCCAGAACACTGAAGCTTTCTTT. V and J are TRBV6-1 and TRBJ1-1, with D perhaps matching TRBD1 (6 bases). Germline V CDR1 and CDR2: MNHNS, SASEGT. The CDR3 has 16 residues.

The CDR3 spells CAISVGSGPSYEQYF. Written as DNA, the CDR3 is TGTGCCATCAGTGTTGGTAGCGGGCCCTCCTACGAGCAGTACTTC. The V gene is TRBV10-3, the J gene TRBJ2-7, with 7 positions matching TRBD2. This CDR3 spans 15 amino acids. V was clipped by 4 bases and J by 0 bases; unmatched bases: 6. CDR1 is ENHRY and CDR2 is SYGVKD in the germline V gene.

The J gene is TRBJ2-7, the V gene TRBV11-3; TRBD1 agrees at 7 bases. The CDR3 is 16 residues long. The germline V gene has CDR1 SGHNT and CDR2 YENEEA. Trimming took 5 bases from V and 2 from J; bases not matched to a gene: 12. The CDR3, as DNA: TGTGCCAGCAGCGGTTCCGGGACAGCGAACCCCTACGAGCAGTACTTC. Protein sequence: CASSGSGTANPYEQYF.

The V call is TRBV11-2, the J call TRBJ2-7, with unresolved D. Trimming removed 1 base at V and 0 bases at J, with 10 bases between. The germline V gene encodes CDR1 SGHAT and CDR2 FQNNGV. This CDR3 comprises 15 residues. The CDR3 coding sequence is TGTGCCAGCAGCTTAGGCTTAACAGTCTCCTACGAGCAGTACTTC. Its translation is CASSLGLTVSYEQYF. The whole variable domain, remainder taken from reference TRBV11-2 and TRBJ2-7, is EAGVAQSPRYKIIEKRQSVAFWCNPISGHATLYWYQQILGQGPKLLIQFQNNGVVDDSQLPKDRFSAERLKGVDSTLKIQPAKLEDSAVYLCASSLGLTVSYEQYFGPGTRLTVT.

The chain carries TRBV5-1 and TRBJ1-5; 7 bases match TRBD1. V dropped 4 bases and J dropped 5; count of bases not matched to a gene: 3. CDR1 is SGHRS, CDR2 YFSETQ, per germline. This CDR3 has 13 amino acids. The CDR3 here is CASSPTGDQPQHF. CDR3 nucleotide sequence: TGCGCCAGCAGCCCTACAGGGGATCAGCCCCAGCATTTT.

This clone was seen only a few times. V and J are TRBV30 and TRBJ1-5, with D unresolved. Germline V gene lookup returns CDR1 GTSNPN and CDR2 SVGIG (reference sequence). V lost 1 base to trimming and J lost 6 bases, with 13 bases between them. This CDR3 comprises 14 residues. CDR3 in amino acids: CAWSAFTVAQPQHF. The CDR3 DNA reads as TGTGCCTGGAGTGCATTTACCGTAGCTCAGCCCCAGCATTTT.

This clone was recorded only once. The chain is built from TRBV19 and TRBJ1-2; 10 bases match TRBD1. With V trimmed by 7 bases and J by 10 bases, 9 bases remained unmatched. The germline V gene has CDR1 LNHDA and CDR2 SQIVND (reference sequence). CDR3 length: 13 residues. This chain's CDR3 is CASTLSGTGDYTF. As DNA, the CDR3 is TGTGCCAGTACCCTCTCGGGGACAGGGGACTACACCTTC.

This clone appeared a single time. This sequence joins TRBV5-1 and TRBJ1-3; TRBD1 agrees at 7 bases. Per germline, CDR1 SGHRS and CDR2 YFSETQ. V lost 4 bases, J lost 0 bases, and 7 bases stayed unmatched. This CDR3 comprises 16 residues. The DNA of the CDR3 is TGCGCCAGCAGCATAACAGGGGACCCCTCTGGAAACACCATATATTTT. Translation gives CASSITGDPSGNTIYF.

Written as DNA, the CDR3 is TGTGCCAGCAGAGAACACGGAGTGGCTGGCTACACCTTC. It specifies CASREHGVAGYTF. The chain is built from TRBV6-1 and TRBJ1-2; no reliable D call. The CDR3 spans 13 residues. V was cut by 6 bases and J by 7 bases, with 15 bases left in between. Germline values: CDR1 MNHNS, CDR2 SASEGT.

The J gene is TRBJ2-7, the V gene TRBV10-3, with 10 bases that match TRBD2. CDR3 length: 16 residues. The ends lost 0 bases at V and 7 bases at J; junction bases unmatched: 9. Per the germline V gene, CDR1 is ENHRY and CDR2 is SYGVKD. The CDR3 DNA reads TGTGCCATCAGTGAGTCAGCGGGAGGGCCTATGGGGGAGCAGTACTTC. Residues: CAISESAGGPMGEQYF.

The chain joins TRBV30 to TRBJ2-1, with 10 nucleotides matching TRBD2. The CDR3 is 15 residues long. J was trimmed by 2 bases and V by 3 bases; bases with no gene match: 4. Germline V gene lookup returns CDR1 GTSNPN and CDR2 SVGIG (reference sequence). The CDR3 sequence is CAWRAGGGAYNEQFF. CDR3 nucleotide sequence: TGTGCCTGGAGAGCGGGGGGGGGTGCCTACAATGAGCAGTTCTTC.